Each of the 13 T cell receptor beta chains below was sequenced from the same sample in a study of blood T cell repertoires in COVID-19. Some clones are missing from TCRdb's copy, which holds only in-frame ones; the method was immunoSEQ multiplex PCR. The sample contains about 200,000 clones, 70% to 90% of which appear only once. Sample: peripheral blood. The receptors here all came from a human donor with active or convalescent COVID-19. The donor label of this sample is uncertain.

V usage is TRBV12-3 or TRBV12-4 and J usage is TRBJ1-4, with D unclear. The length of the CDR3 is 13 residues. V dropped 7 bases and J dropped 6 bases, with 12 bases sitting between them. As DNA, the CDR3 is TGTGCCAGCACCCCCCACACATATGAAAAACTGTTTTTT. This sequence encodes CASTPHTYEKLFF.

This rearrangement joins TRBV4-3 to TRBJ1-4, with 9 bases lining up with TRBD1. Germline values: CDR1 LGHNA, CDR2 YSLEER. V lost 4 bases to trimming and J lost 8 bases; unmatched junction nucleotides: 17. The CDR3 extends over 18 amino acids. Here the CDR3 reads CASSRTGTGSLQAEKLFF. For the CDR3, the DNA is TGCGCCAGCAGCCGCACCGGGACAGGGTCGCTCCAAGCGGAAAAACTGTTTTTT.

CDR3: CASSQDWTGGSPLHF. CDR3 bases: TGCGCCAGCAGCCAAGACTGGACTGGGGGCTCACCCCTCCACTTT. The chain recombines TRBV4-1 with TRBJ1-6, with a tentative D call TRBD1 (6 bases). The CDR3 is 15 amino acids. The V gene lost 0 bases and the J gene lost 10 bases, with 13 bases spanning the gap. The germline gives CDR1 MGHRA, CDR2 YSYEKL.

The chain couples TRBV4-3 to TRBJ1-1, with TRBD1 matching 10 bases. Germline V gives CDR1 LGHNA, CDR2 YSLEER. V lost 0 bases to trimming and J lost 0 bases; unmatched junction nucleotides: 1. The CDR3 consists of 16 residues. CDR3 DNA: TGCGCCAGCAGCCAAGAGGGGACAGGGGTGAACACTGAAGCTTTCTTT. This encodes CASSQEGTGVNTEAFF.

The rearrangement links TRBV5-1 to TRBJ1-6; TRBD1 matches 7 bases. CDR1 is SGHRS, CDR2 YFSETQ, per germline. The CDR3 is 15 residues long. J was trimmed by 8 bases and V by 3 bases; bases with no gene match: 8. Here the CDR3 DNA reads TGCGCCAGCAGCTCGACAGGGAGGTTCGATTCACCCCTCCACTTT. Its protein is CASSSTGRFDSPLHF.

The chain links TRBV15 to TRBJ2-7, with D tentatively TRBD2 (6 bases). The CDR3 runs 14 residues. Between the trimmed V and J ends, which lost 0 bases and 2 bases, there was a span of 8 bases. Germline loops: CDR1 LNHNV, CDR2 YYDKDF (reference sequence). Written as DNA, the CDR3 is TGTGCCACCAGCAGAGAGGGAGGACCCTACGAGCAGTACTTC. Encoded protein: CATSREGGPYEQYF. Variable domain in full (rest from reference TRBV15 and TRBJ2-7): DAMVIQNPRYQVTQFGKPVTLSCSQTLNHNVMYWYQQKSSQAPKLLFHYYDKDFNNEADTPDNFQSRRPNTSFCFLDIRSPGLGDTAMYLCATSREGGPYEQYFGPGTRLTVT.

The CDR3 reads CASSLSTGIAYNSPLHF. DNA of the CDR3: TGTGCCAGCAGCTTATCGACAGGGATAGCCTATAATTCACCCCTCCACTTT. V usage is TRBV7-9 and J usage is TRBJ1-6, with 7 bases fitting TRBD1. The CDR3 is made up of 17 amino acids. Trimming removed 2 bases from V and 2 bases from J; junction bases left unmatched: 6. Germline CDR1 reads SEHNR; CDR2 reads FQNEAQ (reference sequence). Complete variable domain (other parts from reference TRBV7-9 and TRBJ1-6): DTGVSQNPRHKITKRGQNVTFRCDPISEHNRLYWYRQTLGQGPEFLTYFQNEAQLEKSRLLSDRFSAERPKGSFSTLEIQRTEQGDSAMYLCASSLSTGIAYNSPLHFGNGTRLTVT.

The chain joins TRBV28 to TRBJ2-7; possibly TRBD1 for D (6 bases). Trimming removed 3 bases at V and 2 bases at J, with 14 bases between. Germline V gene lookup returns CDR1 MDHEN and CDR2 SYDVKM. The CDR3 is 15 amino acids. The CDR3: CASSFLGAGAYEQYF. CDR3 DNA: TGTGCCAGCAGTTTCCTAGGGGCAGGGGCCTACGAGCAGTACTTC.

V is TRBV6-1 and J is TRBJ1-4; maybe TRBD1 (6 bases). V lost 3 bases to trimming and J lost 3 bases, with 11 bases between them. CDR1 MNHNS and CDR2 SASEGT come from the germline V gene. The CDR3 loop spans 15 amino acids. For the CDR3, the DNA is TGTGCCAGCAGTGACCTCGCAGGGGCTAATGAAAAACTGTTTTTT. Amino acids: CASSDLAGANEKLFF.

The chain is built from TRBV3-1 (or the pseudogene TRBV3-2) and TRBJ2-7; TRBD2 aligns across 11 bases. Unmatched junction bases numbered 7, after V lost 3 bases and J lost 6 bases. The CDR3 contains 15 residues. The germline V gene has CDR1 LGHDT and CDR2 YNNKEL (reference sequence). The DNA for the CDR3 is TGTGCCAGCAGCCACCTTAGCGGGAGGGCGTCCGAGCAGTACTTC. Protein sequence: CASSHLSGRASEQYF.

The chain carries TRBV5-1 and TRBJ1-1; 7 positions agree with TRBD1. The CDR3 has 14 amino acids. Germline V CDR1 and CDR2: SGHRS, YFSETQ. The trim removed 4 bases at V and 3 bases at J, leaving 6 bases unmatched. The CDR3 bases are TGCGCCAGCAGCACCGACAGGGCGGACACTGAAGCTTTCTTT. It codes for CASSTDRADTEAFF.

In DNA, the CDR3 is TGCGCCAGCAGCTACACTACTAGCGGAGACATCTACAATGAGCAGTTCTTC. Protein: CASSYTTSGDIYNEQFF. This chain joins TRBV5-1 and TRBJ2-1, with TRBD2 matching 8 bases. CDR1 and CDR2 from the germline V gene are SGHRS and YFSETQ. V dropped 3 bases and J dropped 3; count of bases not matched to a gene: 11. This CDR3 comprises 17 residues.

This chain connects TRBV12-3 or TRBV12-4 to TRBJ1-5, with D perhaps TRBD1 (6 bases). Trimming shortened V by 4 bases and J by 9 bases, and 7 bases separated the two germline ends. The CDR3 loop spans 11 amino acids. The DNA for the CDR3 is TGTGCCAGCAGTTCCAGGGGGCCCCAGCATTTT. Translating it yields CASSSRGPQHF.